The entry below gives a single TCR beta chain sequence along with its context. Its matching antigen is unknown. The data stem from a study of shared clonotypes between healthy human individuals. Study-level results: The study generally estimated greater richness for naive than memory subsets.

Clones were sequenced by immunoSEQ multiplex PCR, and TCRdb holds only the in-frame ones, with some missing. The top ten clones hold 8.5% to 12% of a sample with around 350,000 clones, less than 75% of them seen once. The clonotype comes from a man in his thirties or forties in good health. Sequencing was done on a sample of memory CD4+ T cells sorted from blood. Subset of the sample: CD45RA-negative fraction.

Here the CDR3 reads CASSWTSGGYEQYF. The CDR3 region has the DNA TGTGCCAGCAGCTGGACTAGCGGGGGTTACGAGCAGTACTTC. The chain recombines TRBV11-2 with TRBJ2-7, with 13 bases lining up with TRBD2. Trimming at V came to 4 bases and at J to 4 bases, leaving 1 base not matched to a gene. Germline CDR1 reads SGHAT; CDR2 reads FQNNGV. This CDR3 has 14 amino acids.